Each of the 29 T cell receptor beta chains below was sequenced from the same sample in a study of tumor and adjacent non-tumor tissue in lung cancer. TCRbeta libraries were built with three rounds of nested PCR, modified from ARM-PCR. TCRdb independently ran MiXCR on the multiplex PCR reads; one entry per CDR3 protein. Found here are about 200,000 distinct CDR3 sequences, 71% of them singletons; the top ten hold 20% to 25%. RNA was extracted from bulk tissue without any cell sorting. Sequenced material: lung tumor tissue. The receptors here all came from a man aged 60-69 years with non-small cell lung cancer.

A note on this clonotype: The junction and the germline gene differ at one end; a read error may be behind it. The chain uses TRBV24-1 and TRBJ1-2; TRBD1 aligns across 8 bases. The CDR3 sequence is 16 residues long. Germline-derived CDR1 and CDR2 are KGHDR and SFDVKD. In DNA, the CDR3 is TGTGCCACCGGTGACCCCGGACAGGGAATCGACTATGGCTACACCTTC. Its protein product is CATGDPGQGIDYGYTF.

Concerning this clonotype: One end of the junction fails to match germline, which may point to a read error. The chain recombines TRBV20-1 with TRBJ1-5; TRBD1 matches 8 bases. Germline loops: CDR1 DFQATT, CDR2 SNEGSKA (reference sequence). The CDR3 extends over 13 amino acids. The chain's CDR3 is CSTRAQGDLPKHF. CDR3 bases: TGCAGTACTAGAGCACAGGGGGACCTGCCCAAGCATTTT.

This clonotype was recorded at least ten times. One end of the junction varies from germline; a read error may be responsible. The J gene is TRBJ2-3, the V gene TRBV6-5; D perhaps matches TRBD2 (6 bases). CDR3 size: 13 residues. The germline CDR1 and CDR2 sequences are MNHEY and SVGAGI. CDR3 loop: CASYAAGTGMIHF. The CDR3 coding sequence is TGTGCCAGCTATGCGGCGGGGACGGGCATGATACATTTT.

Remarks on this clonotype: Given the absence of the conserved phenylalanine or tryptophan at the CDR3 end, a read error is likely. The chain uses TRBV20-1 and TRBJ1-2; D gene uncertain. Between the trimmed V and J ends, which lost 5 bases and 5 bases, there was a span of 18 bases. The CDR3 is made up of 14 amino acids. From germline, CDR1 is DFQATT and CDR2 SNEGSKA (reference sequence). The CDR3 reads CSASEDRSLYGYTV. As DNA, the CDR3 is TGCAGTGCTTCGGAGGATCGTTCTTTATATGGCTACACCGTC.

This clonotype was observed a few times. V gene TRBV5-6 combines with J gene TRBJ2-3; weak D call: TRBD1 (6 bases). CDR1 and CDR2 from the germline V gene are SGHDT and YYEEEE. The CDR3 spans 16 residues. Trimming left V 3 bases short and J 0 bases short, with 14 bases between. CDR3 region: CASSSTGFGSTDTQYF. CDR3 DNA sequence: TGTGCCAGCAGCTCCACAGGGTTCGGGAGCACAGATACGCAGTATTTT.

For this clonotype: Because it lacks the conserved phenylalanine or tryptophan at the end, this CDR3 is likely a read error. J is TRBJ2-5 and V is TRBV6-5; 10 nucleotides line up with TRBD1. Germline V gives CDR1 MNHEY, CDR2 SVGAGI. This CDR3 spans 15 amino acids. CDR3 protein: CTSSYGTGAGETQYL. DNA for the CDR3: TGTACCAGCAGTTATGGGACAGGGGCAGGAGAGACCCAGTACTTG.

By sample fraction, this clonotype is medium-sized (0.01 to 0.1%). The chain's CDR3 is CSASSGINEKLFF. The CDR3 DNA is TGCAGTGCTAGTTCGGGGATTAATGAAAAACTGTTTTTT. The chain links TRBV20-1 to TRBJ1-4; D is unresolved. Germline assignment: CDR1 DFQATT and CDR2 SNEGSKA (reference sequence). Trimming stripped 3 bases from V and 4 bases from J, with 9 bases between. CDR3 length equals 13 residues.

As regards this clonotype: This may arise from a read error, as a much more abundant clone is one base away. Because the CDR3 is missing its conserved closing phenylalanine or tryptophan, this is likely a read error. The chain combines TRBV20-1 with TRBJ2-5, with 10 positions matching TRBD2. With V trimmed by 3 bases and J by 5 bases, 9 bases remained unmatched. The CDR3 sequence is 15 residues long. Germline V gives CDR1 DFQATT, CDR2 SNEGSKA (reference sequence). The DNA of the CDR3 is TGCAGTGCTAGTAGTCTAGCGGGAGCTCGTGAGACCCAGTACATC. Translating gives CSASSLAGARETQYI.

This clonotype was observed many times. The chain employs TRBV6-5 and TRBJ1-2, with D hard to call. This CDR3 comprises 14 residues. Trimming took off 2 bases at V and 1 base at J, with 8 bases between the two ends. Germline values: CDR1 MNHEY, CDR2 SVGAGI. The CDR3 sequence is CASSYGKLNYGYTF. CDR3 sequence (DNA): TGTGCCAGCAGTTACGGAAAACTTAACTATGGCTACACCTTC.

A note on this clonotype: A single base separates this from a much larger clone, so it may be a read error. The chain is built from TRBV11-3 and TRBJ2-3; tentative D call: TRBD1 (6 bases). Trimming took 0 bases from V and 5 from J, leaving 15 bases between them. There are 16 residues in the CDR3. Germline assignment: CDR1 SGHNT and CDR2 YENEEA. The CDR3 region has the DNA TGTGCCAGCAGCTTAGATAGGGACACAGGCAGAGATACGCAGTATTTT. Residues: CASSLDRDTGRDTQYF. The full variable domain, rest sourced from reference TRBV11-3 and TRBJ2-3, is EAGVVQSPRYKIIEKKQPVAFWCNPISGHNTLYWYLQNLGQGPELLIRYENEEAVDDSQLPKDRFSAERLKGVDSTLKIQPAELGDSAVYLCASSLDRDTGRDTQYFGPGTRLTVL.

Regarding this clonotype: Germline is not matched at one junction end, which may reflect a read error. The chain is built from TRBV4-2 and TRBJ2-5; 7 bases are shared with TRBD2. Germline V gene sequence: CDR1 LGHNA, CDR2 YNFKEQ. The CDR3 has 14 residues. The CDR3: CASSQRLAGESQYF. CDR3 in DNA: TGTGCCAGCAGCCAGAGACTTGCGGGAGAGAGCCAGTACTTC.

In the case of this clonotype: The junction shows a germline mismatch at one end, possibly a read error. The chain recombines TRBV4-2 with TRBJ2-2; a possible D gene is TRBD2 (5 bases). CDR1 and CDR2 (germline): LGHNA, YNFKEQ. CDR3 size: 13 residues. Written as DNA, the CDR3 is TGTGCCAGCAGCCGAGAAGAATCCGGGGAGCAGTTTTTT. It yields the protein CASSREESGEQFF.

This clonotype has at least ten counts. This rearrangement joins TRBV12-5 to TRBJ1-2; D remains ambiguous. CDR1 is LGHNT, CDR2 FRNRAP, per germline. The CDR3 covers 13 residues. V was shortened by 10 bases and J by 8 bases, with 20 bases between the two germline ends. CDR3 sequence reads: CAIEDGEGLGYTF. DNA for the CDR3: TGTGCTATCGAAGATGGAGAGGGTTTGGGCTACACCTTC. The variable domain in full, completed from reference TRBV12-5 and TRBJ1-2, reads DARVTQTPRHKVTEMGQEVTMRCQPILGHNTVFWYRQTMMQGLELLAYFRNRAPLDDSGMPKDRFSAEMPDATLATLKIQPSEPRDSAVYFCAIEDGEGLGYTFGSGTRLTVV.

Concerning this clonotype: This clone may be a read error of a much larger clone one base away. The chain couples TRBV4-2 to TRBJ1-5, with D unresolved. Germline V lookup: CDR1 LGHNA, CDR2 YNFKEQ. The CDR3 consists of 16 residues. The CDR3 bases are TGTACCAGCAGCCAAGATAGCGGGAATAGCAATCAGCCCCAGCATTTT. Its protein product is CTSSQDSGNSNQPQHF.

Remarks on this clonotype: This is likely a read error, given that the CDR3 carries no conserved phenylalanine or tryptophan at its end. This sequence joins TRBV20-1 and TRBJ1-5; 9 positions match TRBD1. CDR1 DFQATT and CDR2 SNEGSKA come from the germline V gene (reference sequence). The CDR3 is 14 amino acids. Trimming cost V 5 bases and J 5 bases; bases outside gene matches: 7. The CDR3 reads CSARVRDRDQPQHL. CDR3 nucleotide sequence: TGCAGTGCTCGAGTCAGGGACAGGGATCAGCCCCAGCATCTT.

Comment on this clonotype: This CDR3 is missing its conserved last phenylalanine or tryptophan, likely due to a read error. The chain links TRBV11-3 to TRBJ2-1, with 8 bases identical to TRBD2. The germline CDR1 and CDR2 sequences are SGHNT and YENEEA. The CDR3 totals 16 residues. J gave up 4 bases and V 4 bases, and 9 bases lay outside the gene matches. The CDR3 coding sequence is TGTGCCAGCAGCTCGGTTCGGCGGGGGGTTTACAATGAGCAGTTCTAC. Protein sequence: CASSSVRRGVYNEQFY.

The chain carries TRBV20-1 and TRBJ1-5; no clear D gene. V shed 2 bases and J shed 5 bases, with 13 bases lying between them. CDR3 length: 14 residues. The germline CDR1 and CDR2 sequences are DFQATT and SNEGSKA (reference sequence). The CDR3, as DNA: TGCAGTGCTAGATCCAGGATACTTTATCAGCCCCAGCATTTT. Protein: CSARSRILYQPQHF.

As regards this clonotype: One base away lies a much larger clone, so this may be a sequencing read error. This rearrangement joins TRBV12-3 or TRBV12-4 to TRBJ2-3, with 7 bases that match TRBD2. This CDR3 has 17 amino acids. The DNA for the CDR3 is TGTGCCAACAGTGCGCCCCGAGCGGGATATAGCACAGATACGCAGTATTTT. Translation: CANSAPRAGYSTDTQYF.

As concerns this clonotype: Since no conserved phenylalanine or tryptophan closes the CDR3, a read error is the likely cause. The chain is built from TRBV6-5 and TRBJ1-4, with D possibly TRBD1 on 6 matching bases. The CDR3 spans 14 residues. Germline CDR1 MNHEY, CDR2 SVGAGI. CDR3 amino acids: CTSSYGQINEKLFL. CDR3 nucleotide sequence: TGCACCAGCAGTTACGGACAGATTAATGAAAAACTGTTTCTT.

The table lists this clonotype with a count of one. A much larger clone differs by one base, so this may be a read error. The chain joins TRBV20-1 to TRBJ2-4; D is ambiguous. The CDR3 has 15 amino acids. Germline CDR1 reads DFQATT; CDR2 reads SNEGSKA (reference sequence). The V end lost 1 base, the J end lost 3 bases, and 13 bases lay between the germline ends. The CDR3 sequence is CSARVPRGVKNIQYF. The CDR3 DNA is TGCAGTGCTAGAGTCCCCCGTGGGGTCAAAAACATTCAGTACTTC.

The rearrangement links TRBV4-3 to TRBJ2-1; 8 bases agree with TRBD2. This CDR3 contains 15 residues. The ends lost 2 bases at V and 3 bases at J; junction bases unmatched: 3. Germline V CDR1 and CDR2: LGHNA, YSLEER. The CDR3 DNA sequence: TGCGCCAGCAGCCAAACGGGACTAGGCTACAATGAGCAGTTCTTC. Translation gives CASSQTGLGYNEQFF.

This clonotype was seen only once. The chain's CDR3 is CATGQPGTEAFF. The CDR3 bases are TGTGCTACGGGACAGCCGGGAACTGAAGCTTTCTTT. This chain joins TRBV2 and TRBJ1-1, with TRBD1 identical over 7 bases. This CDR3 has 12 residues. The germline CDR1 and CDR2 sequences are SNHLY and FYNNEI. Based on the CDR3 plus reference TRBV2 and TRBJ1-1, the full variable domain is EPEVTQTPSHQVTQMGQEVILRCVPISNHLYFYWYRQILGQKVEFLVSFYNNEISEKSEIFDDQFSVERPDGSNFTLKIRSTKLEDSAMYFCATGQPGTEAFFGQGTRLTVV.

The chain recombines TRBV28 with TRBJ1-2; D remains unclear. Trimming left V 5 bases short and J 5 bases short, with 9 bases between. This CDR3 spans 12 amino acids. In germline, CDR1 is MDHEN, CDR2 SYDVKM. CDR3 loop: CASSRHKYGYTF. The DNA for the CDR3 is TGTGCCAGCAGTCGCCACAAGTATGGCTACACCTTC.

A remark on this clonotype: Germline and junction disagree at one end, which may indicate a read error. The V gene is TRBV6-6, the J gene TRBJ2-2, with TRBD2 identical over 8 bases. The CDR3 runs 16 residues. CDR1 is MNHNY, CDR2 SVGAGI, per germline (reference sequence). This CDR3 reads CASSYSSGSNTGEMFF. CDR3 nucleotide sequence: TGTGCCAGCAGTTACTCAAGCGGGAGCAACACCGGGGAGATGTTTTTT.

In regard to this clonotype: A much more abundant neighbour one base away suggests this may be a read error. The J gene is TRBJ1-4, the V gene TRBV20-1, with 8 bases identical to TRBD1. This CDR3 contains 15 residues. Looked up from germline, CDR1 is DFQATT and CDR2 is SNEGSKA (reference sequence). V was clipped by 8 bases and J by 0 bases; unmatched bases: 8. The CDR3 spells CSTNAGGATNEKLFF. Written as DNA, the CDR3 is TGCAGTACAAACGCAGGGGGCGCAACTAATGAAAAACTGTTTTTT.

This clonotype was counted many times. V usage is TRBV6-2 or TRBV6-3 and J usage is TRBJ2-1; D is possibly TRBD2 (6 bases). Trimming cost V 5 bases and J 4 bases, with 12 bases left between them. In germline, CDR1 is MNHEY, CDR2 SVGEGT. This CDR3 has 14 amino acids. CDR3 sequence: CASSTTGGYNEQFF. The DNA for the CDR3 is TGTGCCAGCAGTACGACTGGGGGGTACAATGAGCAGTTCTTC.

This clonotype has a single count. The J gene is TRBJ2-5, the V gene TRBV11-2; no clear D. This CDR3 is 14 amino acids long. Per the germline V gene, CDR1 is SGHAT and CDR2 is FQNNGV. In nucleotides, the CDR3 is TGTGTCACCAGCCAACGACGGACCGGGGAGACCCAGTACTTC. This encodes CVTSQRRTGETQYF.

This clonotype was found a few times. This chain links TRBV6-1 with TRBJ1-5; 10 nucleotides agree with TRBD1. Germline V gives CDR1 MNHNS, CDR2 SASEGT. Trimming cost V 7 bases and J 0 bases; bases outside gene matches: 6. This CDR3 spans 16 amino acids. The CDR3 DNA follows: TGTGCCAGCATTAGGACAGGGGGGTTTAGCAATCAGCCCCAGCATTTT. Translation: CASIRTGGFSNQPQHF.

As concerns this clonotype: At one end the junction does not follow the germline gene, possibly because of a read error. This chain joins TRBV12-3 or TRBV12-4 and TRBJ2-5; TRBD1 matches 8 bases. The CDR3 is made up of 13 amino acids. The CDR3 DNA reads as TGTGCCAACAGTCCCGGGACAGGAGAGACCCAGTACTTC. Protein: CANSPGTGETQYF.